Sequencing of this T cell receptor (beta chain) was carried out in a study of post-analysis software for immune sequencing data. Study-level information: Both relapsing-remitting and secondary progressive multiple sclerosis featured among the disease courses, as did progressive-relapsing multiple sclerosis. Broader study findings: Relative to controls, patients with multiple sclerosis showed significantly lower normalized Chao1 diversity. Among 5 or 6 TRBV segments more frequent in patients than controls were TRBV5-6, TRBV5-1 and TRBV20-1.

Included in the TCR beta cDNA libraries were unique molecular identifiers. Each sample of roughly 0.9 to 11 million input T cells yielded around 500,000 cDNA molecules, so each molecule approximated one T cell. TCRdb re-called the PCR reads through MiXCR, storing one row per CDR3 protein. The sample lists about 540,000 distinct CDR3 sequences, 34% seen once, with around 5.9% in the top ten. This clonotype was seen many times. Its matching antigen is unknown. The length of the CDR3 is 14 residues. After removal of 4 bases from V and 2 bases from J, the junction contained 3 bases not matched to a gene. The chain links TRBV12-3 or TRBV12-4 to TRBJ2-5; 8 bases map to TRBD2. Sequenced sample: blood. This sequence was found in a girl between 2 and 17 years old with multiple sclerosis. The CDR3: CASSSTGGQETQYF. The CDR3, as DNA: TGTGCCAGCAGTTCAACGGGGGGGCAAGAGACCCAGTACTTC.